Below are 20 T cell receptor beta chains sequenced from a single sample in a study of blood T cell repertoires in COVID-19. Assay used: immunoSEQ multiplex PCR; TCRdb lists only in-frame clones, some missing. The data hold 60,000 to 75,000 clones, with approximately 78% observed a single time. The sequenced sample was peripheral blood. The receptors were gathered from a human donor in a cohort sampled during active COVID-19.

This clone has at least ten counts. The chain employs TRBV24-1 and TRBJ1-1; 8 nucleotides match TRBD1. The CDR3 has 14 residues. Germline CDR1 KGHDR, CDR2 SFDVKD. V shed 8 bases, J shed 7 bases, and the junction held 11 bases outside the gene matches. The CDR3 nucleotides are TGTGCCACCACCCAAACGGACGGGACAGGTGAAGCTTTCTTT. The encoded protein is CATTQTDGTGEAFF.

The chain employs TRBV2 and TRBJ2-3; 7 bases match TRBD2. CDR3 length: 13 residues. After removal of 7 bases from V and 7 bases from J, the junction contained 8 bases not matched to a gene. The germline V gene encodes CDR1 SNHLY and CDR2 FYNNEI. In DNA form, the CDR3 reads TGTGCCAGCACCGGCGCTAGCGGAAATACGCAGTATTTT. Amino acids: CASTGASGNTQYF.

This sequence joins TRBV5-1 and TRBJ2-2; possibly TRBD2 for D (6 bases). This CDR3 comprises 15 residues. The germline gives CDR1 SGHRS, CDR2 YFSETQ. V shed 0 bases and J shed 4 bases, with 10 bases lying between them. The CDR3 reads CASSLDGGPTGELFF. The CDR3 DNA follows: TGCGCCAGCAGCTTGGACGGGGGACCCACCGGGGAGCTGTTTTTT.

The V and J genes are TRBV15 and TRBJ2-7; D not certain. V gave up 8 bases and J gave up 2 bases, with 16 bases separating them. This CDR3 has 14 residues. Germline-derived CDR1 and CDR2 are LNHNV and YYDKDF (reference sequence). The CDR3 nucleotides are TGTGCCACCCGCAAAGGTCCCGACACCTACGAGCAGTACGTC. The encoded protein is CATRKGPDTYEQYV.

The CDR3 protein is CASSERQGWNEQFF. CDR3 bases: TGTGCCAGCAGTGAACGGCAGGGGTGGAATGAGCAGTTCTTC. The rearrangement joins TRBV6-1 to TRBJ2-1, with D perhaps TRBD1 (6 bases). V shed 2 bases and J shed 7 bases, with 12 bases lying between them. CDR3 size: 14 residues. Germline-derived CDR1 and CDR2 are MNHNS and SASEGT.

This clone was found many times. The V gene is TRBV11-2, the J gene TRBJ1-6; D perhaps matches TRBD1 (5 bases). Trimming removed 4 bases from V and 10 bases from J, with 20 bases in between. CDR1 and CDR2 (germline): SGHAT, FQNNGV. This CDR3 region has 16 residues. The CDR3 is CASSWPAGGVRSPLHF. CDR3 coding DNA: TGTGCCAGCAGCTGGCCCGCGGGAGGGGTGCGATCACCCCTCCACTTT.

This clone came up once. The chain uses TRBV30 and TRBJ2-7; 7 bases map to TRBD1. Germline V gene sequence: CDR1 GTSNPN, CDR2 SVGIG (reference sequence). The V and J ends lost 5 bases and 0 bases, in that order; junction bases with no gene match: 10. This CDR3 is 15 amino acids long. CDR3 bases: TGTGCCTGGTTGAAGGGGGACAGAAGCTCCTACGAGCAGTACTTC. Its protein product is CAWLKGDRSSYEQYF.

The chain has TRBV19 and TRBJ2-7; 10 positions match TRBD2. The germline V gene has CDR1 LNHDA and CDR2 SQIVND (reference sequence). V shed 1 base and J 7 bases; nucleotides not matched to a gene: 1. The CDR3 is 13 amino acids. The CDR3 nucleotides are TGTGCCAGTAGTATAGGGACTAGCGGTGAGCAGTACTTC. It specifies CASSIGTSGEQYF.

The rearrangement joins TRBV4-1 to TRBJ1-2; D not resolved. The CDR3 loop spans 15 amino acids. V was clipped by 4 bases and J by 1 base, with 13 bases between them. Germline values: CDR1 MGHRA, CDR2 YSYEKL. DNA of the CDR3: TGCGCCAGCAGCCGGAGCCACGGTGATAACTATGGCTACACCTTC. Amino acid sequence: CASSRSHGDNYGYTF.

V usage is TRBV7-9 and J usage is TRBJ1-2; TRBD1 aligns across 11 bases. The CDR3 extends over 16 amino acids. The V gene end was trimmed by 5 bases and the J gene end by 3 bases; junction bases not matched to a gene: 8. Germline V lookup: CDR1 SEHNR, CDR2 FQNEAQ (reference sequence). CDR3 coding DNA: TGTGCCAGCAGCCAGGACCCGGGACAGGGGGACTATGGCTACACCTTC. Residues: CASSQDPGQGDYGYTF. The whole variable domain, filled in from reference TRBV7-9 and TRBJ1-2, reads DTGVSQNPRHKITKRGQNVTFRCDPISEHNRLYWYRQTLGQGPEFLTYFQNEAQLEKSRLLSDRFSAERPKGSFSTLEIQRTEQGDSAMYLCASSQDPGQGDYGYTFGSGTRLTVV.

The rearrangement links TRBV5-1 to TRBJ2-1; 12 bases match TRBD2. This CDR3 has 18 residues. From germline, CDR1 is SGHRS and CDR2 YFSETQ. J was trimmed by 4 bases and V by 3 bases; bases with no gene match: 11. CDR3 nucleotide sequence: TGCGCCAGCAGCTCCCAACCCTCTCTAGCGGGGGGGTACAATGAGCAGTTCTTC. This gives the protein CASSSQPSLAGGYNEQFF.

The chain couples TRBV6-4 to TRBJ2-2; perhaps TRBD1 as D (6 bases). Germline CDR1 reads MRHNA; CDR2 reads SNTAGT. Trimming cost V 3 bases and J 5 bases, with 10 bases left between them. The length of the CDR3 is 14 residues. CDR3 region: CASSEMTGTGELFF. CDR3 DNA: TGTGCCAGCAGTGAGATGACAGGAACCGGGGAGCTGTTTTTT.

This clone was observed a single time. This chain links TRBV5-4 with TRBJ2-1; 10 bases line up with TRBD1. This CDR3 contains 15 residues. Germline loops: CDR1 SGHNT, CDR2 YYREEE (reference sequence). J gave up 5 bases and V 3 bases, and 5 bases lay outside the gene matches. CDR3 in amino acids: CASSSRGQGNNEQFF. CDR3 DNA sequence: TGTGCCAGCAGCTCCCGGGGACAGGGGAACAATGAGCAGTTCTTC.

The chain employs TRBV19 and TRBJ1-2, with TRBD1 identical over 7 bases. The CDR3 length is 12 residues. The germline CDR1 and CDR2 sequences are LNHDA and SQIVND (reference sequence). V lost 9 bases to trimming and J lost 7 bases; unmatched junction nucleotides: 8. In DNA, the CDR3 is TGTGCCAGCTATCAGACAGGGAGTGGCTACACCTTC. Its translation: CASYQTGSGYTF.

The chain carries TRBV5-6 and TRBJ2-2; D gene unclear. CDR1 and CDR2 (germline): SGHDT, YYEEEE. This CDR3 is built from 17 residues. Trimming cost V 2 bases and J 1 base, with 15 bases left between them. CDR3 in DNA: TGTGCCAGCAGCTTCCAGGTTATCCTGGGGAACACCGGGGAGCTGTTTTTT. This codes for CASSFQVILGNTGELFF.

The V call is TRBV18, the J call TRBJ1-1; D remains ambiguous. The CDR3 runs 14 residues. The V end was cut by 6 bases, the J end by 7 bases, with 18 bases between. The germline gives CDR1 KGHSH, CDR2 LQKENI. CDR3 coding DNA: TGTGCCAGCTCTCCTCCGGGATCGGCTTTTGAAGCTTTCTTT. Amino acids: CASSPPGSAFEAFF. The full variable domain, rest sourced from reference TRBV18 and TRBJ1-1, is NAGVMQNPRHLVRRRGQEARLRCSPMKGHSHVYWYRQLPEEGLKFMVYLQKENIIDESGMPKERFSAEFPKEGPSILRIQQVVRGDSAAYFCASSPPGSAFEAFFGQGTRLTVV.

The gene calls are TRBV28 and TRBJ2-3; 11 nucleotides line up with TRBD2. There are 16 residues in the CDR3. With 6 bases clipped from V and 3 bases from J, the junction kept 8 bases outside the gene matches. From germline, CDR1 is MDHEN and CDR2 SYDVKM. In DNA form, the CDR3 reads TGTGCCAGCAGGTCTTCTAGCGGGGGGCCTACAGATACGCAGTATTTT. Amino acid sequence: CASRSSSGGPTDTQYF.

The chain links TRBV6-5 to TRBJ1-1; D possibly corresponds to TRBD1 (6 bases). V was shortened by 5 bases and J by 10 bases, with 17 bases between the two germline ends. The CDR3 is 13 residues long. Germline V gene data show CDR1 as MNHEY and CDR2 as SVGAGI. The CDR3 reads CASSTNHRAGAFF. The CDR3 nucleotides are TGTGCCAGCAGTACCAATCACAGGGCAGGAGCTTTCTTT.

This clone was seen just once. This chain uses TRBV27 with TRBJ1-4, with 7 bases fitting TRBD1. V was pared by 3 bases and J by 7 bases, with 8 bases of the junction left unmatched. Germline CDR1 is MNHEY and CDR2 is SMNVEV (reference sequence). The CDR3 runs to 15 residues. The CDR3 reads CASSFDRDRGEKLFF. The CDR3 region has the DNA TGTGCCAGCAGTTTCGACCGGGACAGAGGTGAAAAACTGTTTTTT.

A few counts support this clone. The junction and the germline gene differ at one end; a read error may be behind it. The chain is built from TRBV25-1 and TRBJ1-2, with 7 bases lining up with TRBD1. Germline V gene sequence: CDR1 MGHDK, CDR2 SYGVNS. The CDR3 contains 11 residues. The CDR3 nucleotides are TGTGCCAGCAGTGGGCTAGACAGGGAGAACTTC. This codes for CASSGLDRENF.